Each of the 9 T cell receptor beta chains below was sequenced from the same sample in a study of regulatory T cells in long-lasting Graves disease. Time point specified: newly diagnosed GD, antithyroid drugs for less than 3 months. Isolated PBMC RNA provided the starting material for the TCR library. Combining iRepertoire HTBI primers with Arm-PCR of CDR3 regions, the authors built TCR beta libraries. TCRdb re-called the multiplex PCR reads with MiXCR, one entry per CDR3 protein. The profile shows 450,000 to 600,000 distinct CDR3 sequences, roughly 13% of them singletons. The data also belong to a second study, concerning T cells in Graves' hyperthyroidism and ophthalmopathy.

This specimen was peripheral blood mononuclear cells (PBMCs), taken at new diagnosis, from a patient treated with antithyroid drugs. The source of these receptors is a young man with Graves disease.

This clonotype was observed at least ten times. The CDR3 DNA sequence: TGCGCCAGCAGCTTGACGGGAGCTCACAATGAGCAGTTCTTC. Protein product: CASSLTGAHNEQFF. The chain uses TRBV5-1 and TRBJ2-1, with D tentatively TRBD2 (6 bases). CDR3 length: 14 amino acids. Per the germline V gene, CDR1 is SGHRS and CDR2 is YFSETQ. Deletions cut 1 base from V and 5 bases from J, with 10 bases between. The full variable domain, in which reference TRBV5-1 and TRBJ2-1 provide the parts outside the CDR3, is KAGVTQTPRYLIKTRGQQVTLSCSPISGHRSVSWYQQTPGQGLQFLFEYFSETQRNKGNFPGRFSGRQFSNSRSEMNVSTLELGDSALYLCASSLTGAHNEQFFGPGTRLTVL.

This clonotype was detected many times. The V and J genes are TRBV25-1 and TRBJ2-7; 7 bases fit TRBD2. The ends lost 2 bases at V and 3 bases at J; junction bases unmatched: 1. From germline, CDR1 is MGHDK and CDR2 SYGVNS. CDR3 length: 13 residues. CDR3 coding DNA: TGTGCCAGCAGTGAAAGGGAGGGCTACGAGCAGTACTTC. This gives the protein CASSEREGYEQYF.

This clonotype was recorded at least ten times. The chain employs TRBV20-1 and TRBJ2-3, with 8 bases identical to TRBD1. Germline trimming cut 6 bases from V and 3 bases from J; bases unmatched to any gene: 8. The V gene's germline CDR1 is DFQATT and CDR2 SNEGSKA (reference sequence). CDR3 length: 14 amino acids. Here the CDR3 reads CSALQGALTDTQYF. CDR3 sequence (DNA): TGCAGTGCGTTGCAGGGGGCGCTGACAGATACGCAGTATTTT.

The V gene is TRBV9, the J gene TRBJ2-7; 7 positions agree with TRBD2. In germline, CDR1 is SGDLS, CDR2 YYNGEE. After removal of 4 bases from V and 7 bases from J, the junction contained 5 bases not matched to a gene. The CDR3 extends over 12 amino acids. CDR3 sequence (DNA): TGTGCCAGCAGCCCCTTCGGGGGGGAGCAGTACTTC. It encodes CASSPFGGEQYF.

This clonotype came up many times. The chain combines TRBV13 with TRBJ2-7, with 14 bases fitting TRBD2. The junction had 3 bases not matched to a gene; V was cut back by 5 bases and J by 3 bases. Per germline, CDR1 PRHDT and CDR2 FYEKMQ (reference sequence). The CDR3 is 15 amino acids. The CDR3 region is CASSTGTSGGYEQYF. CDR3 nucleotides: TGTGCCAGCAGCACCGGGACTAGCGGGGGCTACGAGCAGTACTTC.

This clonotype was counted many times. The chain combines TRBV6-2 or TRBV6-3 with TRBJ1-2; D is uncertain. The CDR3 is 16 residues long. Germline CDR1 and CDR2: MNHEY and SVGEGT. V was clipped by 0 bases and J by 0 bases, with 11 bases between them. CDR3 nucleotides: TGTGCCAGCAGTTACTCGACGATCGGAACTAACTATGGCTACACCTTC. It is translated as CASSYSTIGTNYGYTF.

This clonotype was counted a few times. V is TRBV30 and J is TRBJ2-1; 9 bases are a match to TRBD2. After removal of 3 bases from V and 2 bases from J, the junction contained 2 bases not matched to a gene. Per the germline V gene, CDR1 is GTSNPN and CDR2 is SVGIG (reference sequence). This CDR3 comprises 14 residues. This chain's CDR3 is CAWRTSGAYNEQFF. The CDR3 DNA reads TGTGCCTGGAGGACTAGCGGAGCCTACAATGAGCAGTTCTTC. Together with reference TRBV30 and TRBJ2-1, the CDR3 gives the full variable domain: SQTIHQWPATLVQPVGSPLSLECTVEGTSNPNLYWYRQAAGRGLQLLFYSVGIGQISSEVPQNLSASRPQDRQFILSSKKLLLSDSGFYLCAWRTSGAYNEQFFGPGTRLTVL.

This clonotype has ten or more counts. J is TRBJ2-7 and V is TRBV12-3 or TRBV12-4; 8 positions agree with TRBD1. The J segment lost 6 bases and the V segment lost 10 bases, leaving 11 bases of the junction unmatched. CDR3 size: 13 residues. CDR3 coding DNA: TGTGCCATCGGACAGGGAACCGTCTTCGAGCAGTACTTC. It yields the protein CAIGQGTVFEQYF.

At least ten counts were recorded for this clonotype. This chain joins TRBV2 and TRBJ2-7; TRBD2 matches 7 bases. V lost 7 bases and J lost 2; bases outside the gene matches: 8. Germline assignment: CDR1 SNHLY and CDR2 FYNNEI. The CDR3 sequence is 14 residues long. The CDR3 nucleotides read TGTGCCAGCACGGGAGAGGGAGGGCCCTACGAGCAGTACTTC. Protein product: CASTGEGGPYEQYF.